Listed below are T cell receptor beta chains from one sample, sequenced in a study of T cell responses to AZD1222 COVID-19 vaccine. The method was immunoSEQ multiplex PCR; TCRdb's version includes in-frame clones alone and lacks a portion of them. The sample includes around 170,000 clones, approximately 90% of them seen just once. Source: peripheral blood, taken on day 0 of AZD1222 vaccination. These receptors came from an adult in good health. Each CDR3 is given with its conserved first and last residue. The D gene is left open where the match is weak. A clone size is listed for some rows: how often the clone was seen (once, few, many), or a class if it is expanded.

d_call: TRBD1
j_call: TRBJ1-2
v_call: TRBV6-4
clone_size: .
cdr3_aa: CASSANGQATYGYTF
cdr3_nt: TGTGCCAGCAGTGCCAACGGACAGGCGACCTATGGCTACACCTTC

d_call: TRBD1
j_call: TRBJ1-2
v_call: TRBV2
clone_size: .
cdr3_aa: CASSRDRDRTNYGYTF
cdr3_nt: TGTGCCAGCAGCCGGGACCGGGACAGAACTAACTATGGCTACACCTTC

d_call: TRBD2
j_call: TRBJ2-1
v_call: TRBV7-2
clone_size: .
cdr3_aa: CASSPRWGGGYNEQFF
cdr3_nt: TGTGCCAGCAGCCCTCGATGGGGCGGGGGGTACAATGAGCAGTTCTTC

d_call: .
j_call: TRBJ2-2
v_call: TRBV19
clone_size: .
cdr3_aa: CASSLRTGELFF
cdr3_nt: TGTGCCAGTAGTCTCAGAACCGGGGAGCTGTTTTTT

d_call: TRBD1
j_call: TRBJ2-1
v_call: TRBV14
clone_size: .
cdr3_aa: CASSQAGQGGNEQFF
cdr3_nt: TGTGCCAGCAGCCAAGCGGGACAGGGAGGGAATGAGCAGTTCTTC

d_call: .
j_call: TRBJ2-3
v_call: TRBV7-9
clone_size: .
cdr3_aa: CASSLRKDYGPDTQYF
cdr3_nt: TGTGCCAGCAGCTTAAGGAAGGATTACGGACCAGATACGCAGTATTTT

d_call: .
j_call: TRBJ1-6
v_call: TRBV19
clone_size: once
cdr3_aa: CASSGSSYNSPLHF
cdr3_nt: TGTGCCAGTAGTGGAAGCTCCTATAATTCACCCCTCCACTTT

d_call: TRBD1
j_call: TRBJ2-7
v_call: TRBV13
clone_size: .
cdr3_aa: CASSHTGAVSYEQYF
cdr3_nt: TGTGCCAGCAGCCATACAGGGGCTGTCAGCTACGAGCAGTACTTC

d_call: .
j_call: TRBJ1-5
v_call: TRBV27
clone_size: .
cdr3_aa: CASSKLGTDLLNQPQHF
cdr3_nt: TGTGCCAGCAGCAAACTCGGGACGGATTTACTTAATCAGCCCCAGCATTTT

d_call: .
j_call: TRBJ2-7
v_call: TRBV28
clone_size: .
cdr3_aa: CASSYGTASYEQYF
cdr3_nt: TGTGCCAGCAGCTACGGGACGGCGTCCTACGAGCAGTACTTC

d_call: .
j_call: TRBJ1-1
v_call: TRBV9
clone_size: .
cdr3_aa: CASSPRSGANTEAFF
cdr3_nt: TGTGCCAGCAGCCCCCGTTCGGGGGCGAACACTGAAGCTTTCTTT

d_call: .
j_call: TRBJ1-2
v_call: TRBV7-9
clone_size: few
cdr3_aa: CASTSVQENYGYTF
cdr3_nt: TGTGCCAGCACCTCCGTACAGGAGAACTATGGCTACACCTTC

d_call: .
j_call: TRBJ1-1
v_call: TRBV29-1
clone_size: .
cdr3_aa: CSVNTEAFF
cdr3_nt: TGCAGCGTTAACACTGAAGCTTTCTTT

d_call: .
j_call: TRBJ2-1
v_call: TRBV9
clone_size: .
cdr3_aa: CASSPDGQNYNEQFF
cdr3_nt: TGTGCCAGCAGCCCCGACGGACAGAACTACAATGAGCAGTTCTTC

d_call: TRBD2
j_call: TRBJ2-1
v_call: TRBV29-1
clone_size: few
cdr3_aa: CSVEGLAGEVGNEQFF
cdr3_nt: TGCAGCGTTGAGGGACTAGCCGGGGAGGTAGGCAATGAGCAGTTCTTC

d_call: TRBD1
j_call: TRBJ1-2
v_call: TRBV15
clone_size: .
cdr3_aa: CATSREPLGQTNYGYTF
cdr3_nt: TGTGCCACCAGCAGAGAGCCTCTGGGACAGACCAACTATGGCTACACCTTC

d_call: TRBD1
j_call: TRBJ1-3
v_call: TRBV18
clone_size: .
cdr3_aa: CASSPGQLVGNTIYF
cdr3_nt: TGTGCCAGCTCTCCGGGACAGTTGGTGGGAAACACCATATATTTT

d_call: .
j_call: TRBJ1-1
v_call: TRBV19
clone_size: .
cdr3_aa: CASSIRGTMNTEAFF
cdr3_nt: TGTGCCAGTAGTATCCGAGGGACCATGAACACTGAAGCTTTCTTT

d_call: .
j_call: TRBJ1-3
v_call: TRBV28
clone_size: .
cdr3_aa: CASRGGGKGSGNTIYF
cdr3_nt: TGTGCCAGCAGGGGAGGCGGGAAGGGCTCTGGAAACACCATATATTTT

d_call: TRBD2
j_call: TRBJ2-3
v_call: TRBV7-8
clone_size: .
cdr3_aa: CASSLGLSSGLTDTQYF
cdr3_nt: TGTGCCAGCAGCTTAGGCCTTTCTAGCGGGCTCACAGATACGCAGTATTTT

d_call: .
j_call: TRBJ2-7
v_call: TRBV5-4
clone_size: .
cdr3_aa: CASSLFSQEQYF
cdr3_nt: TGTGCCAGCAGCTTGTTCTCCCAGGAGCAGTACTTC

d_call: .
j_call: TRBJ1-2
v_call: TRBV4-1
clone_size: .
cdr3_aa: CASSQTGGTNGYTF
cdr3_nt: TGCGCCAGCAGCCAGACGGGCGGGACGAATGGCTACACCTTC

d_call: .
j_call: TRBJ1-6
v_call: TRBV12-3/TRBV12-4
clone_size: .
cdr3_aa: CASTSGPYSPLHF
cdr3_nt: TGTGCCAGCACTTCCGGGCCATATTCACCCCTCCACTTT

d_call: TRBD1
j_call: TRBJ2-2
v_call: TRBV14
clone_size: .
cdr3_aa: CASSMTGRTGELFF
cdr3_nt: TGTGCCAGCAGCATGACAGGGAGAACCGGGGAGCTGTTTTTT

d_call: .
j_call: TRBJ1-1
v_call: TRBV6-5
clone_size: .
cdr3_aa: CASSYGGRHTEAFF
cdr3_nt: TGTGCCAGCAGTTACGGGGGGAGGCACACTGAAGCTTTCTTT

d_call: .
j_call: TRBJ1-3
v_call: TRBV9
clone_size: many
cdr3_aa: CASSSDGRPTSGTIYF
cdr3_nt: TGTGCCAGCAGCTCCGACGGACGGCCGACGAGCGGCACCATATATTTT

d_call: .
j_call: TRBJ1-3
v_call: TRBV2
clone_size: .
cdr3_aa: CASMGDKSGNTIYF
cdr3_nt: TGTGCCAGCATGGGGGATAAGTCTGGAAACACCATATATTTT

d_call: TRBD1
j_call: TRBJ2-2
v_call: TRBV6-5
clone_size: once
cdr3_aa: CASNRQGDTGELFF
cdr3_nt: TGTGCCAGCAACCGACAGGGAGACACCGGGGAGCTGTTTTTT

d_call: TRBD1
j_call: TRBJ1-1
v_call: TRBV7-2
clone_size: .
cdr3_aa: CASSPSTGTSNTEAFF
cdr3_nt: TGTGCCAGCAGCCCTTCGACAGGGACCTCTAACACTGAAGCTTTCTTT

d_call: TRBD2
j_call: TRBJ2-3
v_call: TRBV27
clone_size: .
cdr3_aa: CASSVGTSGSTDTQYF
cdr3_nt: TGTGCCAGCAGTGTAGGGACTAGCGGTAGCACAGATACGCAGTATTTT

d_call: .
j_call: TRBJ1-2
v_call: TRBV30
clone_size: .
cdr3_aa: CAWSVQAKRSNYGYTF
cdr3_nt: TGTGCCTGGAGTGTACAAGCAAAGAGATCTAACTATGGCTACACCTTC

d_call: .
j_call: TRBJ1-6
v_call: TRBV7-2
clone_size: few
cdr3_aa: CASSLGSPLHF
cdr3_nt: TGTGCCAGCAGCCTGGGATCACCCCTCCACTTT

d_call: .
j_call: TRBJ1-1
v_call: TRBV5-5
clone_size: once
cdr3_aa: CASSLDVMNTEAFF
cdr3_nt: TGTGCCAGCAGCTTGGATGTGATGAACACTGAAGCTTTCTTT

d_call: TRBD1
j_call: TRBJ1-5
v_call: TRBV18
clone_size: .
cdr3_aa: CASSPDRGLGNQPQHF
cdr3_nt: TGTGCCAGCTCACCTGACAGGGGGCTTGGCAATCAGCCCCAGCATTTT

d_call: TRBD1
j_call: TRBJ2-1
v_call: TRBV6-6
clone_size: .
cdr3_aa: CASSQGAGSLQFF
cdr3_nt: TGTGCCAGCTCCCAGGGGGCTGGTTCCCTACAGTTCTTC

d_call: TRBD1
j_call: TRBJ2-3
v_call: TRBV7-2
clone_size: .
cdr3_aa: CASSPDRGTDTQYF
cdr3_nt: TGTGCCAGCAGCCCGGACAGGGGCACAGATACGCAGTATTTT

d_call: TRBD1
j_call: TRBJ1-1
v_call: TRBV5-5
clone_size: .
cdr3_aa: CASSEGQLTEAFF
cdr3_nt: TGTGCCAGCAGCGAGGGACAGCTCACTGAAGCTTTCTTT

d_call: .
j_call: TRBJ2-7
v_call: TRBV15
clone_size: few
cdr3_aa: CATSRGRGSYEQYF
cdr3_nt: TGTGCCACCAGCAGAGGGAGAGGCTCCTACGAGCAGTACTTC

d_call: .
j_call: TRBJ1-2
v_call: TRBV9
clone_size: .
cdr3_aa: CASSAIGEAYGYTF
cdr3_nt: TGTGCCAGCAGCGCCATAGGGGAGGCCTATGGCTACACCTTC

d_call: .
j_call: TRBJ2-2
v_call: TRBV11-2
clone_size: .
cdr3_aa: CASSGVINTGELFF
cdr3_nt: TGTGCCAGCAGTGGGGTCATAAACACCGGGGAGCTGTTTTTT

d_call: TRBD2
j_call: TRBJ2-5
v_call: TRBV28
clone_size: .
cdr3_aa: CASSKKTSGKRQTQYF
cdr3_nt: TGTGCCAGCAGCAAGAAGACTAGCGGGAAACGCCAGACCCAGTACTTC

d_call: TRBD2
j_call: TRBJ2-7
v_call: TRBV2
clone_size: once
cdr3_aa: CASSPRTSGPYEQYF
cdr3_nt: TGTGCCAGCAGCCCCCGGACTAGCGGTCCCTACGAGCAGTACTTC

d_call: .
j_call: TRBJ1-1
v_call: TRBV10-3
clone_size: .
cdr3_aa: CAISESAGRYTEAFF
cdr3_nt: TGTGCCATCAGTGAGTCAGCAGGGAGGTACACTGAAGCTTTCTTT

d_call: .
j_call: TRBJ2-2
v_call: TRBV7-3
clone_size: .
cdr3_aa: CASSSDLNTGELFF
cdr3_nt: TGTGCCAGCAGCTCTGACCTGAACACCGGGGAGCTGTTTTTT